This note documents a single T cell receptor (beta chain) sequence. Original processing methods: Reference gene primer amplification gave nucleated cell count estimates. Produced via immunoSEQ multiplex PCR; TCRdb's table is partial and in-frame only. Clone size and the V and J calls come from that table; the DNA yielded D and trimming. The sample has 300,000 to 350,000 clones, 80% to 90% seen once. The source of the sample is a study of blood T cell repertoires in COVID-19. Study as a whole: Researchers got acute and convalescent COVID-19 samples from the United States, Italy and Spain. The analysed material was cDNA or gDNA that came from T cells, B-cell-depleted T cells, or PBMCs.

Trimming pared 5 bases from V and 0 bases from J, leaving 17 bases between. Germline CDR1 is SEHNR and CDR2 is FQNEAQ (reference sequence). The CDR3 loop spans 16 amino acids. The chain links TRBV7-9 to TRBJ2-7, with D perhaps matching TRBD2 (6 bases). Input material: peripheral blood. This receptor was obtained from a man aged 25-45 years with active or convalescent COVID-19. CDR3 nucleotide sequence: TGTGCCAGCAGCGCCTCTAGCGCGATGAACTCCTACGAGCAGTACTTC. It encodes CASSASSAMNSYEQYF.